One T cell receptor beta chain is described in this entry. The data were produced by immunoSEQ multiplex PCR, yet TCRdb's version contains in-frame clones alone and is incomplete. The sample lists around 56,000 clones, 70% to 90% occurring once. Trimming left V 0 bases short and J 5 bases short, with 13 bases between. Germline CDR1 is SGHTA and CDR2 is FQGNSA. The CDR3 totals 15 residues. The sample is drawn from a study of T cell changes during pregnancy in multiple sclerosis. The input for sequencing was peripheral blood, taken after pregnancy. This TCR came from a female donor with multiple sclerosis, enrolled in a pregnancy study. The rearrangement uses TRBV7-2 and TRBJ1-1, with D possibly TRBD1 on 5 matching bases. The CDR3 region has the DNA TGTGCCAGCAGCTTAGCGGCAGGGTCGGGTACTGAAGCTTTCTTT. As protein: CASSLAAGSGTEAFF.